Shown below are 25 T cell receptor beta chains from a single sample sequenced in a study of T cells in Graves' hyperthyroidism and ophthalmopathy. Amplification targeted TCR beta CDR3 regions from RNA transcripts. HTBI primers were employed in a first-round RT-PCR of the TCR CDR3. Using its own MiXCR run on the multiplex PCR reads, TCRdb lists one record per CDR3 protein. The sample consists of 500,000 to 600,000 distinct CDR3 sequences, about half of them appearing once. Source material: peripheral blood or thyroid tissue (not recorded which). These TCRs come from a woman younger than 30 with Graves' hyperthyroidism.

The chain uses TRBV30 and TRBJ2-5; D is unclear. V was clipped by 2 bases and J by 2 bases, with 9 bases between them. The germline gives CDR1 GTSNPN, CDR2 SVGIG (reference sequence). There are 13 residues in the CDR3. The CDR3 loop reads CAWSLELQETQYF. CDR3 nucleotide sequence: TGTGCCTGGAGTCTAGAGTTACAAGAGACCCAGTACTTC. Complete variable domain (other parts from reference TRBV30 and TRBJ2-5): SQTIHQWPATLVQPVGSPLSLECTVEGTSNPNLYWYRQAAGRGLQLLFYSVGIGQISSEVPQNLSASRPQDRQFILSSKKLLLSDSGFYLCAWSLELQETQYFGPGTRLLVL.

CDR3 amino acids: CASSPRTVAENTEAFF. CDR3 DNA sequence: TGTGCCAGCAGCCCCCGGACCGTGGCGGAAAACACTGAAGCTTTCTTT. The chain uses TRBV7-2 and TRBJ1-1; no reliable D call. CDR1 is SGHTA and CDR2 is FQGNSA in the germline V gene. There are 16 residues in the CDR3. The germline V and J ends were trimmed by 5 bases and 2 bases, with 18 bases remaining between them.

This clonotype was counted at least ten times. J is TRBJ1-6 and V is TRBV6-5; D is perhaps TRBD1 (6 bases). With 2 bases removed from V and 5 bases from J, the gap between germline ends came to 10 bases. Germline-derived CDR1 and CDR2 are MNHEY and SVGAGI. The CDR3 has 15 amino acids. CDR3: CASSYDSGDNSPLHF. For the CDR3, the DNA is TGTGCCAGCAGTTACGATTCAGGGGATAATTCACCCCTCCACTTT.

V and J are TRBV29-1 and TRBJ2-7, with D possibly being TRBD1 (7 bases). CDR3 length: 12 amino acids. Germline V CDR1 and CDR2: SQVTM, ANQGSEA. V dropped 4 bases and J dropped 6 bases, with 13 bases sitting between them. CDR3 region: CSVARQGGEQYF. Written as DNA, the CDR3 is TGCAGCGTTGCTAGACAGGGAGGCGAGCAGTACTTC.

This clonotype was counted ten times or more. The V call is TRBV4-1, the J call TRBJ2-5; 10 bases map to TRBD2. Germline V lookup: CDR1 MGHRA, CDR2 YSYEKL. This CDR3 is 16 amino acids long. The V gene end was trimmed by 1 base and the J gene end by 1 base; junction bases not matched to a gene: 3. CDR3 loop: CASSQGLAGFQETQYF. The DNA of the CDR3 is TGCGCCAGCAGCCAAGGACTAGCGGGCTTCCAAGAGACCCAGTACTTC.

The genes are TRBV20-1 and TRBJ2-7; TRBD2 matches 10 bases. CDR1 is DFQATT, CDR2 SNEGSKA, per germline (reference sequence). Trimming removed 4 bases from V and 3 bases from J; junction bases left unmatched: 6. The CDR3 sequence is 14 residues long. The CDR3 nucleotides are TGCAGTGCTAAGCCCCGACTAGCGGGCTACGAGCAGTACTTC. This translates into CSAKPRLAGYEQYF.

V and J are TRBV7-9 and TRBJ1-1; D might be TRBD1 (6 bases). The CDR3 sequence is 14 residues long. V dropped 5 bases and J dropped 6 bases, with 16 bases sitting between them. Germline CDR1 SEHNR, CDR2 FQNEAQ (reference sequence). The CDR3 sequence: CASSMGGAGAEAFF. CDR3 nucleotide sequence: TGTGCCAGCAGCATGGGGGGGGCCGGCGCTGAAGCTTTCTTT.

The chain has TRBV6-8 and TRBJ2-5, with D maybe TRBD1 (6 bases). Germline loops: CDR1 MNHGY, CDR2 SAAAGT. Trimming took off 4 bases at V and 0 bases at J, with 18 bases between the two ends. The CDR3 is 17 residues long. The CDR3: CASSCARDIPHQETQYF. In DNA, the CDR3 is TGTGCCAGCAGTTGCGCCCGGGACATTCCTCACCAAGAGACCCAGTACTTC.

The rearrangement joins TRBV20-1 to TRBJ1-5, with 10 bases identical to TRBD1. CDR1 is DFQATT and CDR2 is SNEGSKA in the germline V gene (reference sequence). The CDR3 totals 13 residues. J lost 14 bases, V lost 3 bases, and 10 bases had no gene match. The CDR3 DNA reads as TGCAGTGCTAGTCGGACAGGGGGAGGCTACGAGCATTTT. This encodes CSASRTGGGYEHF.

The chain carries TRBV5-1 and TRBJ2-5, with TRBD2 identical over 14 bases. The CDR3 spans 16 residues. Germline values: CDR1 SGHRS, CDR2 YFSETQ. Unmatched junction bases numbered 7, after V lost 4 bases and J lost 5 bases. The chain's CDR3 is CASSPGLAGDLETQYF. CDR3 DNA sequence: TGCGCCAGCAGCCCGGGACTAGCGGGAGACTTGGAGACCCAGTACTTC.

The chain carries TRBV7-9 and TRBJ2-5; D might be TRBD2 (5 bases). Judging by the DNA end, TRBJ2-1 fits better; the J call may be wrong. This CDR3 is built from 16 residues. In germline, CDR1 is SEHNR, CDR2 FQNEAQ (reference sequence). The CDR3 reads CASRPAGAVTYNEQFF. In DNA, the CDR3 is TGTGCCAGCAGACCGGCGGGTGCCGTCACGTACAATGAGCAGTTCTTC.

The chain combines TRBV7-9 with TRBJ1-1; D is possibly TRBD1 (5 bases). CDR1 and CDR2 from the germline V gene are SEHNR and FQNEAQ (reference sequence). CDR3 length: 15 amino acids. V lost 1 base to trimming and J lost 4 bases, with 13 bases between them. Here the CDR3 DNA reads TGTGCCAGCAGCTTAGAGACAGCCGGGAGCACTGAAGCTTTCTTT. It encodes CASSLETAGSTEAFF.

The V and J genes are TRBV10-1 and TRBJ1-1, with 7 bases matching TRBD1. V was pared by 4 bases and J by 1 base, with 3 bases of the junction left unmatched. This CDR3 is 14 amino acids long. Germline CDR1 WNHNN, CDR2 SYGVQD (reference sequence). CDR3 residues: CASSGGGENTEAFF. For the CDR3, the DNA is TGCGCCAGCAGTGGAGGGGGCGAGAACACTGAAGCTTTCTTT.

This rearrangement joins TRBV19 to TRBJ1-5; no clear D. V shed 5 bases and J shed 3 bases, with 17 bases lying between them. The CDR3 length is 16 residues. The germline V gene has CDR1 LNHDA and CDR2 SQIVND (reference sequence). The CDR3 region is CASSPSAGGHNQPQHF. CDR3 bases: TGTGCCAGTAGTCCGTCAGCGGGAGGGCACAATCAGCCCCAGCATTTT.

The chain has TRBV15 and TRBJ2-1; 7 bases map to TRBD1. From germline, CDR1 is LNHNV and CDR2 YYDKDF (reference sequence). Trimming took 0 bases from V and 10 from J; bases not matched to a gene: 12. The CDR3 is made up of 16 amino acids. CDR3 residues: CATSRDRAQGRLEQFF. Written as DNA, the CDR3 is TGTGCCACCAGCAGAGATAGGGCACAGGGGCGGTTGGAGCAGTTCTTC.

The CDR3, as DNA: TGTGCCAGTAGTGGTCCGGGCTTCTACGAGCAGTACTTC. It is translated as CASSGPGFYEQYF. J is TRBJ2-7 and V is TRBV19, with D hard to call. The CDR3 runs 13 residues. Looked up from germline, CDR1 is LNHDA and CDR2 is SQIVND (reference sequence). Trimming cost V 5 bases and J 3 bases, with 11 bases left between them.

This clonotype occurred a few times. The chain uses TRBV7-9 and TRBJ2-7; 8 bases agree with TRBD2. The germline V gene encodes CDR1 SEHNR and CDR2 FQNEAQ (reference sequence). After removal of 4 bases from V and 5 bases from J, the junction contained 10 bases not matched to a gene. There are 15 residues in the CDR3. The CDR3 DNA is TGTGCCAGCAGCTCCGGTCAGCGGGAGCGCAACGAGCAGTACTTC. Translation gives CASSSGQRERNEQYF.

A note on this clonotype: A read error may produce the germline difference seen at one junction end. This chain uses TRBV7-2 with TRBJ2-2, with 9 bases identical to TRBD1. The CDR3 is 10 residues long. The germline gives CDR1 SGHTA, CDR2 FQGNSA. DNA of the CDR3: TGTGCCAGCAGCTTAGGGACAGGGGTTTTT. Protein product: CASSLGTGVF.

The rearrangement uses TRBV11-3 and TRBJ2-1; the D is unclear. The germline V and J ends were trimmed by 1 base and 6 bases, with 7 bases remaining between them. CDR1 is SGHNT and CDR2 is YENEEA in the germline V gene. CDR3 size: 13 residues. The CDR3 bases are TGTGCCAGCAGCTTAGTACTACCCAATGAGCAGTTCTTC. Translation: CASSLVLPNEQFF.

The CDR3 spells CSAQTSDRLNEKLFF. The CDR3 DNA sequence: TGCAGCGCCCAAACTAGCGACAGGCTGAATGAAAAACTGTTTTTT. V gene TRBV29-1 combines with J gene TRBJ1-4; tentatively, D is TRBD1 (6 bases). The CDR3 length is 15 residues. Germline CDR1 is SQVTM and CDR2 is ANQGSEA. The V end lost 7 bases, the J end lost 5 bases, and 20 bases lay between the germline ends.

This clonotype was seen ten or more times. The chain couples TRBV5-4 to TRBJ1-1; D is unresolved. This CDR3 is 12 amino acids long. The germline V gene has CDR1 SGHNT and CDR2 YYREEE (reference sequence). Trimming left V 9 bases short and J 1 base short, with 10 bases between. The CDR3: CAIGTWNTEAFF. The CDR3 nucleotides read TGTGCCATCGGAACCTGGAACACTGAAGCTTTCTTT.

This clonotype was seen ten or more times. CDR3 loop: CATRNDRLKLFF. CDR3 in DNA: TGTGCCACCAGAAATGACAGGTTAAAACTGTTTTTT. This chain links TRBV15 with TRBJ1-4, with D perhaps matching TRBD1 (6 bases). This CDR3 is 12 amino acids long. V lost 6 bases, J lost 10 bases, and 12 bases lay in between. Germline V gene lookup returns CDR1 LNHNV and CDR2 YYDKDF (reference sequence).

In this sample, this clonotype turned up many times. V gene TRBV27 combines with J gene TRBJ2-5, with D uncertain. CDR3 length: 13 residues. With 3 bases removed from V and 9 bases from J, the gap between germline ends came to 14 bases. CDR1 and CDR2 from the germline V gene are MNHEY and SMNVEV (reference sequence). The CDR3 is CASSLYGTVAQYF. The CDR3 nucleotides read TGTGCCAGCAGTTTGTACGGTACGGTAGCCCAGTACTTC.

The chain is built from TRBV7-6 and TRBJ2-7; perhaps TRBD1 as D (5 bases). This CDR3 comprises 13 residues. Trimming took off 5 bases at V and 2 bases at J, with 10 bases between the two ends. Germline-derived CDR1 and CDR2 are SGHVS and FNYEAQ. The DNA for the CDR3 is TGTGCCAGCAGCAGGGGAAGGACCTACGAGCAGTACTTC. Translated: CASSRGRTYEQYF.

This clonotype was counted a few times. V gene TRBV6-1 combines with J gene TRBJ2-7, with 7 positions matching TRBD1. This CDR3 has 16 residues. The V segment lost 5 bases and the J segment 2 bases; nucleotides outside the gene matches: 12. CDR1 is MNHNS, CDR2 SASEGT, per germline. CDR3 in amino acids: CASSSRDREIPYEQYF. CDR3 DNA sequence: TGTGCCAGCAGTTCTCGTGACAGGGAAATTCCCTACGAGCAGTACTTC.